The entry that follows covers one T cell receptor beta chain sequence. Its target is unknown. This record comes from a study of blood T cells in healthy people across ages. Alongside a J-beta primer mix, a sample-barcoded 5' primer served in a second PCR lasting 7 to 11 cycles. TCRdb processed the 5' RACE reads anew with MiXCR; each CDR3 protein has one entry. The sample consists of approximately 2,000,000 distinct CDR3 sequences, approximately 40% of them appearing once. Study outcomes and limitations: Roughly linear age-related decline in beta diversity appeared, significant by age around 38.

Each sample yielded at least 5.5 micrograms of PBMC total RNA. Trimming stripped 3 bases from V and 6 bases from J, with 6 bases between. CDR3 length: 13 amino acids. The V call is TRBV12-3 or TRBV12-4, the J call TRBJ2-6; D unclear. The material sequenced was blood. This clonotype was obtained from a human donor in good health. The CDR3 coding sequence is TGTGCCAGCAGTTTTGGGGAGGCCAACGTCCTGACTTTC. It translates to CASSFGEANVLTF.